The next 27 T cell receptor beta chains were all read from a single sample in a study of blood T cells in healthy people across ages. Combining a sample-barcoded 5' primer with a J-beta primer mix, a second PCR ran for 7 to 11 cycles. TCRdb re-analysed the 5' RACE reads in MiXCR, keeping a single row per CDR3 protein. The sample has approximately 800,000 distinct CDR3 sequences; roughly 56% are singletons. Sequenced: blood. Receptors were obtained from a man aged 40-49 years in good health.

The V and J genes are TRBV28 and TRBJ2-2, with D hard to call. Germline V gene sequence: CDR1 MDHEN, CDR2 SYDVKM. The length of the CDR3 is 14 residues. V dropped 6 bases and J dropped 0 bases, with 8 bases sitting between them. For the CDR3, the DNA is TGTGCCAGCAGCGAGAGGTCGAACACCGGGGAGCTGTTTTTT. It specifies CASSERSNTGELFF.

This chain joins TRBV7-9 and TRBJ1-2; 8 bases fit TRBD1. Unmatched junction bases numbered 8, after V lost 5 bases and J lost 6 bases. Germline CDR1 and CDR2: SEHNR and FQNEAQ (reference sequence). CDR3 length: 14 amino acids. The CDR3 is CASSVDRGWNGYTF. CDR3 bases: TGTGCCAGCAGCGTCGACAGGGGCTGGAATGGCTACACCTTC.

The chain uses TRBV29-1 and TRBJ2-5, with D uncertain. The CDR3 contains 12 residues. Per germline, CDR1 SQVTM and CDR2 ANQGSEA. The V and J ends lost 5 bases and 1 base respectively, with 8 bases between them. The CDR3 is CSVRPIQETQYF. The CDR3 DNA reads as TGCAGCGTTCGTCCCATCCAAGAGACCCAGTACTTC.

For the CDR3, the DNA is TGTGCCAGCAGCTACGGGGTGGGGACAGGCCAAGAGACCCAGTACTTC. It translates to CASSYGVGTGQETQYF. The V gene is TRBV7-2, the J gene TRBJ2-5, with 8 bases aligning to TRBD1. This CDR3 is 16 amino acids long. The V gene's germline CDR1 is SGHTA and CDR2 FQGNSA. V gave up 4 bases and J gave up 1 base; unmatched junction bases: 8.

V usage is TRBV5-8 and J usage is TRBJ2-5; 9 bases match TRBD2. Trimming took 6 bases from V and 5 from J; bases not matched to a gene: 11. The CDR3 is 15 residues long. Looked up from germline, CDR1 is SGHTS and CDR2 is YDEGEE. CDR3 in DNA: TGTGCCAGCACCGGAGCGGGAGGACCGAGGGAGACCCAGTACTTC. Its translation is CASTGAGGPRETQYF.

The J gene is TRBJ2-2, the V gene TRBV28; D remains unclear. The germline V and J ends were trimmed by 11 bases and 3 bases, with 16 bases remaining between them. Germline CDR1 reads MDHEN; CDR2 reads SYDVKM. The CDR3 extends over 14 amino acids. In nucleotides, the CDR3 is TGTGCCGAGCAAACCCGCTTTCACACCGGGGAGCTGTTTTTT. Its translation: CAEQTRFHTGELFF.

For the CDR3, the DNA is TGTGCCAGCAGTGTCCGTGCGATGGTAGATACGCAGTATTTT. It translates to CASSVRAMVDTQYF. The genes are TRBV6-1 and TRBJ2-3; D call uncertain. The V gene lost 4 bases and the J gene lost 5 bases, with 13 bases spanning the gap. The germline CDR1 and CDR2 sequences are MNHNS and SASEGT. The CDR3 consists of 14 residues.

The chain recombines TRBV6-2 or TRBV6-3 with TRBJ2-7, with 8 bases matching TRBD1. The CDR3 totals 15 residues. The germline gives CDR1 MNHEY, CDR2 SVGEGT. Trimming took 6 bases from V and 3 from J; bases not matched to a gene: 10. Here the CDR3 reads CASSYDRGLLYEQYF. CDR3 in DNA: TGTGCCAGCAGCTATGACAGGGGCCTACTCTACGAGCAGTACTTC.

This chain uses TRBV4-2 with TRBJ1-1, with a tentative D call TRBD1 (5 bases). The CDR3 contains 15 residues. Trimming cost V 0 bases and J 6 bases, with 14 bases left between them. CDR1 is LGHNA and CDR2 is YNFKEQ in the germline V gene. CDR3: CASSQEQGMEAEAFF. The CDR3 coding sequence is TGTGCCAGCAGCCAAGAGCAGGGAATGGAGGCTGAAGCTTTCTTT.

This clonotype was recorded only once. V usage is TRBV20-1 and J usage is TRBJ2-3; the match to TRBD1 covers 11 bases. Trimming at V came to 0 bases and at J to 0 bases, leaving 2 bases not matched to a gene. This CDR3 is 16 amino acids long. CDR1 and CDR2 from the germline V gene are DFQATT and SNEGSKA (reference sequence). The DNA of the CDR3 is TGCAGTGCTAGAGATGGGGACAGGGGGAGCACAGATACGCAGTATTTT. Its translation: CSARDGDRGSTDTQYF.

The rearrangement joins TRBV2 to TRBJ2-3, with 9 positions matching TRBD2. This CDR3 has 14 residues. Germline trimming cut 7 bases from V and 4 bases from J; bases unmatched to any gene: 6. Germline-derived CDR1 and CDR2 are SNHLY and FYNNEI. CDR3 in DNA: TGTGCCAGCAAACCGGGACTAGCAGCAGATACGCAGTATTTT. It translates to CASKPGLAADTQYF.

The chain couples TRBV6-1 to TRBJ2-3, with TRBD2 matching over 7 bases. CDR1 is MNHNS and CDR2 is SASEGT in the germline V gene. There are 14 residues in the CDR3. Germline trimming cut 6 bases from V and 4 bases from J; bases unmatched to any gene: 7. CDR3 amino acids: CASRRERGSDTQYF. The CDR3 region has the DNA TGTGCCAGCAGGCGGGAGAGGGGATCAGATACGCAGTATTTT.

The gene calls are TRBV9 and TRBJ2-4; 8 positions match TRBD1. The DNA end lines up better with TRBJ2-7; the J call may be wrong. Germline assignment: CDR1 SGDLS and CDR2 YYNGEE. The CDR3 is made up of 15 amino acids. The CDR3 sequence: CASSGHMTGAYEQYF. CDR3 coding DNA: TGTGCCAGCAGCGGACATATGACAGGGGCCTACGAGCAGTACTTC.

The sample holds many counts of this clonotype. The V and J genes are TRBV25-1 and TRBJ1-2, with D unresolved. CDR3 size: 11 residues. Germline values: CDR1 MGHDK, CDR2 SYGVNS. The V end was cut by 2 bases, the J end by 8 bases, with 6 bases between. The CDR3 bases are TGTGCCAGCAGTGAAGTTCGGGGCTACACCTTC. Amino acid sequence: CASSEVRGYTF.

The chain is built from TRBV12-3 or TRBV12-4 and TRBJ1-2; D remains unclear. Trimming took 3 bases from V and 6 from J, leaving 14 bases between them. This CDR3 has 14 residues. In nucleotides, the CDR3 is TGTGCCAGCAGTTTCGGTCAAGTGGGCCATGGCTACACCTTC. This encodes CASSFGQVGHGYTF.

The CDR3 DNA reads TGTGCCAGCACCAACCACCCAGGACGTAACACAGATACGCAGTATTTT. Translating gives CASTNHPGRNTDTQYF. V usage is TRBV7-2 and J usage is TRBJ2-3; D not resolved. This CDR3 spans 16 amino acids. Per the germline V gene, CDR1 is SGHTA and CDR2 is FQGNSA. V dropped 7 bases and J dropped 2 bases, with 19 bases sitting between them. The full variable domain, in which reference TRBV7-2 and TRBJ2-3 provide the parts outside the CDR3, is GAGVSQSPSNKVTEKGKDVELRCDPISGHTALYWYRQSLGQGLEFLIYFQGNSAPDKSGLPSDRFSAERTGGSVSTLTIQRTQQEDSAVYLCASTNHPGRNTDTQYFGPGTRLTVL.

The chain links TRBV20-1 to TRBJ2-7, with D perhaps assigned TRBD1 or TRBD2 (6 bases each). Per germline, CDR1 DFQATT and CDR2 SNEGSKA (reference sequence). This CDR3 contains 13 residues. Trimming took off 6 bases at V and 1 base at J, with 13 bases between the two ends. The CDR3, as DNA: TGCAGTGCCGGCGGAGGGGGATCCTACGAGCAGTACTTC. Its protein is CSAGGGGSYEQYF.

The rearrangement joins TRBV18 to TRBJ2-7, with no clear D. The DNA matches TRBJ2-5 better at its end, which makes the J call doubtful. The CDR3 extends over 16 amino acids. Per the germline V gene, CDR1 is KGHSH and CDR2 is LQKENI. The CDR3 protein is CASSPVMRGSAKTQYF. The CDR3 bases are TGTGCCAGCTCACCGGTTATGAGAGGATCAGCGAAGACCCAGTACTTC.

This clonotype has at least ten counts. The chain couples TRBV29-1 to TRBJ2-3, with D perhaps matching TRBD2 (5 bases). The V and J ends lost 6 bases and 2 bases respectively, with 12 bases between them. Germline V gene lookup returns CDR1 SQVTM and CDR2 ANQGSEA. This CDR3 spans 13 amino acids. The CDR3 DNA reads TGCAGCGTAAGAAAAGCGGTCACAGATACGCAGTATTTT. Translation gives CSVRKAVTDTQYF.

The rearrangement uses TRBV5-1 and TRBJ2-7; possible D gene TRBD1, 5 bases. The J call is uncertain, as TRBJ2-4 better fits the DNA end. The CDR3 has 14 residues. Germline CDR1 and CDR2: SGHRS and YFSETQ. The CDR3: CASSPAAGKNIQYF. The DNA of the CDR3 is TGCGCCAGCAGCCCGGCGGCAGGGAAAAACATTCAGTACTTC.

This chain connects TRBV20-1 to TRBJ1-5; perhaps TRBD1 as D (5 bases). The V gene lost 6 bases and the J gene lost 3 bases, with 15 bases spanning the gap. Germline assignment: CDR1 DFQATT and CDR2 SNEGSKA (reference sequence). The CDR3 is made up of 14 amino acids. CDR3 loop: CSAERGLANQPQHF. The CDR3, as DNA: TGCAGTGCGGAAAGGGGCCTAGCCAATCAGCCCCAGCATTTT.

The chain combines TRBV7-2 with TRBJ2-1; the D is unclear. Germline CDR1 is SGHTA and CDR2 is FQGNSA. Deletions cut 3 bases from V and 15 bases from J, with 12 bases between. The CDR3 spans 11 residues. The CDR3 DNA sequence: TGTGCCAGCAGCTTCCGAGCAAATCTGTTCTTC. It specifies CASSFRANLFF.

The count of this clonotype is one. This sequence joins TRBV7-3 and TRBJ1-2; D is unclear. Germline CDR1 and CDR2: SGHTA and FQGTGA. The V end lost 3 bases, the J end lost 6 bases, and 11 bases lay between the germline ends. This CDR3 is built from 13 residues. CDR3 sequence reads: CASSFDGLHGYTF. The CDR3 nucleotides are TGTGCCAGCAGCTTTGATGGGTTACATGGCTACACCTTC. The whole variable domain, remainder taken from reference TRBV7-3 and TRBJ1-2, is GAGVSQTPSNKVTEKGKYVELRCDPISGHTALYWYRQSLGQGPEFLIYFQGTGAADDSGLPNDRFFAVRPEGSVSTLKIQRTERGDSAVYLCASSFDGLHGYTFGSGTRLTVV.

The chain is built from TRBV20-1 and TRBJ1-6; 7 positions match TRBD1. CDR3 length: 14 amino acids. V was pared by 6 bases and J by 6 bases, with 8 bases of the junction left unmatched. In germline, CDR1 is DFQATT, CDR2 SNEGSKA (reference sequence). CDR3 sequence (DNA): TGCAGTGCGCTCGCCGGGACAGTTAATTCACCCCTCCACTTT. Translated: CSALAGTVNSPLHF.

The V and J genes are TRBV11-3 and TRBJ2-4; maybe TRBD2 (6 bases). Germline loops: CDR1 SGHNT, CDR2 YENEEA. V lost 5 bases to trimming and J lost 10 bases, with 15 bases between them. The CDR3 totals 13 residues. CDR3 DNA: TGTGCCAGCAGCACGGGAGCCGGGGTAATTCAGTACTTC. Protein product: CASSTGAGVIQYF.

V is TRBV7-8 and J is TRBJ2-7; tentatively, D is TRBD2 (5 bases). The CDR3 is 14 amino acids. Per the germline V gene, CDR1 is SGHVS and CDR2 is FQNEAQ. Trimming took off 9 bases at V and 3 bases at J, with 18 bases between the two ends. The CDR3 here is CASGSRAEDYEQYF. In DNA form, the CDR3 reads TGTGCCAGTGGGTCCAGAGCGGAAGACTACGAGCAGTACTTC.

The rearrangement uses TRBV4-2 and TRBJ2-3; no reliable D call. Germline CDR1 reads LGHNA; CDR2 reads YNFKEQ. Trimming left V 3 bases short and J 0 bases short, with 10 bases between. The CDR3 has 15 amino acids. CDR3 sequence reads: CASSQAGRSTDTQYF. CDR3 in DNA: TGTGCCAGCAGCCAGGCCGGCCGTAGCACAGATACGCAGTATTTT.